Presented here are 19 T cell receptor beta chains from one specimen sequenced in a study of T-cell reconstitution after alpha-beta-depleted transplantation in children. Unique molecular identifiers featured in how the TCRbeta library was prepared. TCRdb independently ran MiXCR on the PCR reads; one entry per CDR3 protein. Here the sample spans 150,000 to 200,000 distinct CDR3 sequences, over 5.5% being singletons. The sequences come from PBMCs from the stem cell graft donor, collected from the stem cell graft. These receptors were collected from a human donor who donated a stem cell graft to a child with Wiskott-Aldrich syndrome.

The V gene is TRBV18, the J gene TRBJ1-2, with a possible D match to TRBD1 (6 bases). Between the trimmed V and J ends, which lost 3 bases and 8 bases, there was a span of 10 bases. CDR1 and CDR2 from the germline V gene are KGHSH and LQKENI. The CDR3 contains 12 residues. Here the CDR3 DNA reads TGTGCCAGCTCACCTCAGGGGTTCGGCTACACCTTC. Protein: CASSPQGFGYTF.

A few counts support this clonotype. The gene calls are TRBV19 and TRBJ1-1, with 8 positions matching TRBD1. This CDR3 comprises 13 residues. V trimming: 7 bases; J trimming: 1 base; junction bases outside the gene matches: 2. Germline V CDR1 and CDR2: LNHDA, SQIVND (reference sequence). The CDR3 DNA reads TGTGCCAGTAAGCAGGGGGCGAACACTGAAGCTTTCTTT. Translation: CASKQGANTEAFF.

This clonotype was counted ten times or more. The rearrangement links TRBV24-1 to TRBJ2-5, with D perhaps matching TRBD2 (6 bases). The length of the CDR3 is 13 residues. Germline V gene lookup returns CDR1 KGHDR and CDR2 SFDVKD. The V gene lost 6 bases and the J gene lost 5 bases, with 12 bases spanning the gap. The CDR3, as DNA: TGTGCCACCAGTACTAGCCGACGGGAGACCCAGTACTTC. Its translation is CATSTSRRETQYF.

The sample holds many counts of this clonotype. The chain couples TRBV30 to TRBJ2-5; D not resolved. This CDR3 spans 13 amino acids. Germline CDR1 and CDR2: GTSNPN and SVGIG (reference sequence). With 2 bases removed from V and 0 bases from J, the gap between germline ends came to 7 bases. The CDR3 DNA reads TGTGCCTGGAGTCAGACGAACCAAGAGACCCAGTACTTC. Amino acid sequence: CAWSQTNQETQYF.

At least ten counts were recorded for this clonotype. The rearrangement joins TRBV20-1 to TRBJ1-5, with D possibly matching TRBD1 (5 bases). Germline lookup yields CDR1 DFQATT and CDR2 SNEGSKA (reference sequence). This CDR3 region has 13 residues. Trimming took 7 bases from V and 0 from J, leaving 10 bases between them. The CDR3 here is CSGGEDSNQPQHF. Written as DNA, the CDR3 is TGCAGTGGAGGGGAAGATAGCAATCAGCCCCAGCATTTT.

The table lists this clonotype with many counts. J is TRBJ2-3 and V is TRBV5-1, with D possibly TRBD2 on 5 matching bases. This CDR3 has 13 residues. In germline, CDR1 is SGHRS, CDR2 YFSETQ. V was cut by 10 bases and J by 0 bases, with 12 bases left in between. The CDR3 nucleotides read TGCGCCTCGCGGGTTGACAGCACAGATACGCAGTATTTT. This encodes CASRVDSTDTQYF.

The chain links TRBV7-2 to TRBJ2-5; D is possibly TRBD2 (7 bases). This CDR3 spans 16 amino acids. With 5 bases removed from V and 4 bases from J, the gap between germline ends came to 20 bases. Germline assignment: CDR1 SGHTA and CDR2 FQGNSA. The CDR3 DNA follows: TGTGCCAGCAGCCTTCTGGGTGCGGGGGCCGCAGAGACCCAGTACTTC. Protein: CASSLLGAGAAETQYF.

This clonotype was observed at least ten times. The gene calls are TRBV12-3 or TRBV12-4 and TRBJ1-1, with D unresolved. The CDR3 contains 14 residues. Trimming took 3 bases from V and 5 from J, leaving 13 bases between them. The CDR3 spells CASSFRVRVTEAFF. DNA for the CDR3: TGTGCCAGCAGTTTCCGGGTTAGGGTTACTGAAGCTTTCTTT.

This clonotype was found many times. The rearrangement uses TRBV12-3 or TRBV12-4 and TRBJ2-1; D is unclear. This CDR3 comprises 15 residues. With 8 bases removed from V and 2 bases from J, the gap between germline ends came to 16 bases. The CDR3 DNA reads TGTGCCAGCCGAGCTGGTGCGGCGCCCTACAATGAGCAGTTCTTC. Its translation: CASRAGAAPYNEQFF.

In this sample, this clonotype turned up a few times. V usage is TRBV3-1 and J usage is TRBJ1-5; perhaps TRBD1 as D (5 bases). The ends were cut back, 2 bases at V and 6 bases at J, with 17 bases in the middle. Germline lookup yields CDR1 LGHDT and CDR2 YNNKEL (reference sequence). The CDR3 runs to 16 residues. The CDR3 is CASSQSSTGWRQPQHF. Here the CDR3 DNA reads TGTGCCAGCAGCCAATCCTCCACAGGTTGGCGTCAGCCCCAGCATTTT.

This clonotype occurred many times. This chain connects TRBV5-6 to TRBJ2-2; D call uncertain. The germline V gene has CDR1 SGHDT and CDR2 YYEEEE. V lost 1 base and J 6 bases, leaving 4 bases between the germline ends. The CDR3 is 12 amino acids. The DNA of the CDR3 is TGTGCCAGCAGCTTGCCGGCCGGGGAGCTGTTTTTT. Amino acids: CASSLPAGELFF.

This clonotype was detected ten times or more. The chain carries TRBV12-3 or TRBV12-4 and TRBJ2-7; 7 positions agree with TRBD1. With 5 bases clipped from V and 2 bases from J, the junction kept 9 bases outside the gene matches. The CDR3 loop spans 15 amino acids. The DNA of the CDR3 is TGTGCCAGCAGTCCCGCCGACAGGGCGCCCTACGAGCAGTACTTC. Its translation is CASSPADRAPYEQYF.

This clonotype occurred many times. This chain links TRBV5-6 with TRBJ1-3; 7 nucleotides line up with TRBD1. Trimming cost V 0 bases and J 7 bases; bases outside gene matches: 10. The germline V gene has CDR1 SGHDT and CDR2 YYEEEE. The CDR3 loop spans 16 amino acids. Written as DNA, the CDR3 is TGTGCCAGCAGCTTGGGAGGGGGCCTGACAGGGAACACCATATATTTT. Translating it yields CASSLGGGLTGNTIYF.

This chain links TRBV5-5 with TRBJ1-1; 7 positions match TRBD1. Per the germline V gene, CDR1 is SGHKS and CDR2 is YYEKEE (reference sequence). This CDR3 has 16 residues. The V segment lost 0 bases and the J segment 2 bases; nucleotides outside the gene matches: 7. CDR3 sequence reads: CASSLGGTDPNTEAFF. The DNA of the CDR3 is TGTGCCAGCAGCTTGGGTGGGACAGATCCTAACACTGAAGCTTTCTTT.

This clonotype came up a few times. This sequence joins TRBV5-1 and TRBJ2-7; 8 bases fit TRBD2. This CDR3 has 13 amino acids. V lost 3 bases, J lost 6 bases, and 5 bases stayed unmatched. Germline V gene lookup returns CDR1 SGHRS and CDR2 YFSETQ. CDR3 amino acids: CASSSAREGEQYF. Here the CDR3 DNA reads TGCGCCAGCAGCTCCGCCCGGGAGGGCGAGCAGTACTTC. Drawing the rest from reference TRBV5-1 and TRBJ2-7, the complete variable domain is KAGVTQTPRYLIKTRGQQVTLSCSPISGHRSVSWYQQTPGQGLQFLFEYFSETQRNKGNFPGRFSGRQFSNSRSEMNVSTLELGDSALYLCASSSAREGEQYFGPGTRLTVT.

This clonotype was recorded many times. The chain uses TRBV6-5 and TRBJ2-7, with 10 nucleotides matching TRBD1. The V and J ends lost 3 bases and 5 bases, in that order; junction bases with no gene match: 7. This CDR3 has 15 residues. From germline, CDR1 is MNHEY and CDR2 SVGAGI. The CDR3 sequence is CASSYFGTGDHEQYF. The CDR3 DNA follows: TGTGCCAGCAGTTATTTCGGGACAGGGGACCACGAGCAGTACTTC.

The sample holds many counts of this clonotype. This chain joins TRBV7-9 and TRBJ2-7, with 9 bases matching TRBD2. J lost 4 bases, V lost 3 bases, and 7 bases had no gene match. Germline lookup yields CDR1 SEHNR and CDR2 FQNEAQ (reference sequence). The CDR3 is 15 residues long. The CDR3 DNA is TGTGCCAGCAGCTTCTTAGCGGGGGATGAGTACGAGCAGTACTTC. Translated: CASSFLAGDEYEQYF. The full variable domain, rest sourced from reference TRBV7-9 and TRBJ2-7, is DTGVSQNPRHKITKRGQNVTFRCDPISEHNRLYWYRQTLGQGPEFLTYFQNEAQLEKSRLLSDRFSAERPKGSFSTLEIQRTEQGDSAMYLCASSFLAGDEYEQYFGPGTRLTVT.

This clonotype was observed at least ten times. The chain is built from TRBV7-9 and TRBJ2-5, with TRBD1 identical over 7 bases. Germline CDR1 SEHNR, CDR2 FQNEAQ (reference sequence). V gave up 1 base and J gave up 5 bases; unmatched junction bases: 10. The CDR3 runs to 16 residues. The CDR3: CASSLGDSPRRETQYF. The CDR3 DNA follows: TGTGCCAGCAGCTTAGGGGACAGCCCGAGGCGGGAGACCCAGTACTTC.

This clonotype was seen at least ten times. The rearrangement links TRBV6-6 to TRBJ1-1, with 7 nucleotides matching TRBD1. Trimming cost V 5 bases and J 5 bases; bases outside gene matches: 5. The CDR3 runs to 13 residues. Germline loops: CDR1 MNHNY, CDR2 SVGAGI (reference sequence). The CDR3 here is CASSRQGRTEAFF. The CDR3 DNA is TGTGCCAGCAGTAGACAGGGAAGGACTGAAGCTTTCTTT.